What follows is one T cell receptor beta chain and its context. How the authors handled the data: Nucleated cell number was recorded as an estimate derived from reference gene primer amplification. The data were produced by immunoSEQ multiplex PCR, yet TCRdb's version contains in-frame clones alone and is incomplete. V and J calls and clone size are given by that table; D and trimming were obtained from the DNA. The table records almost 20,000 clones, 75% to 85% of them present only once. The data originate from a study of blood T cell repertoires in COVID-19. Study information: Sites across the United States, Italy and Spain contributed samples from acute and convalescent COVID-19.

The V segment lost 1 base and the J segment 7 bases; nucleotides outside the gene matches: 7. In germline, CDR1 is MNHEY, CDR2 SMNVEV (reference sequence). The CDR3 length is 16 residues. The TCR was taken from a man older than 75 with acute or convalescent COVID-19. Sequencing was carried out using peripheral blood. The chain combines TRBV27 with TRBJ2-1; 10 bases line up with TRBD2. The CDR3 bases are TGTGCCAGCAGTTTATTTTCTAGCGGGAGTAGGAATGAGCAGTTCTTC. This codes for CASSLFSSGSRNEQFF.